The T cell receptor beta chain under discussion was sequenced for a study of cytomegalovirus exposure and HLA in healthy donors (dated by TCRdb to the late 2010s). For the study in its entirety: An earlier analysis of 587 of the donors reported about 260 Gb of sequence data and 95 million to 130 million unique TCR beta sequences obtained from about 200 million T cells. Around 320 gigabases of sequencing data and tens of millions of unique TCR sequences were included in an early release covering 500 to 750 HLA-typed donors. Of the 350 to 450 genotyped donors, about 80% fell in the genetic ancestry cluster associated with self-reported Caucasian donors. The study aimed to test whether cataloging public T cell receptors could reveal signatures of past pathogen exposure. The study used immunosequencing to profile the T cell repertoires of several hundred subjects and linked those repertoires to cytomegalovirus serostatus. A separate validation cohort of 90 to 150 different subjects was used in addition to the roughly 700-subject first cohort. To predict cytomegalovirus infection status, the study combined high-throughput TCR immunosequencing, statistical association of individual TCRs with disease status, and machine learning. A later analysis re-analyzed previously published TCR beta repertoires from roughly 690 donors and added high-resolution HLA genotyping to study TCR occurrence patterns. Rather than using new phenotypic data, the later analysis identified candidate immune exposures from TCR beta sequences and from how often those sequences occurred across donors. To decide whether each TCR beta V gene segment behaved as functional or pseudogenic, an earlier analysis of fewer than 750 of the donors relied on high-throughput TCR beta sequencing. Donor age, sex, ethnicity and CMV serostatus were compiled together with the repertoire data. In a later genetic analysis, genome-wide SNP genotypes for about three fifths of the roughly 670 donors were used, and that subset was treated as a discovery cohort. Every discovery cohort repertoire had been produced on one sequencing platform. Class I and class II HLA loci were covered by the typing at four-digit resolution. The number of typed donors differed by locus: about 620-640 for A, B, C, DRB1 and DQB1; 522 for DQA1; 606 for DPA1; and about 450 for DPB1. Because of strong linkage in the cohort, roughly five DR-DQ haplotypes were treated as single units for association and clustering. Among some 400 genotyped donors of the cohort, an average of around 240,000 unique TCR beta nucleotide sequences were sequenced per donor, about a sixth of them non-productive.

The research as a whole found: In an earlier analysis of 587 of the donors, most TCR beta V segments appeared in productive rearrangements about 87% or about 30% of the time, broadly matching IMGT annotations. In a later analysis, HLA-associated TCR beta chains were found to be more clonally expanded and to have lower generation probabilities than equally common non-associated chains. A total of around 150 TCR beta chains were listed by the study as associated with cytomegalovirus. The cohort was sequenced for TCR beta chains only, and without alpha or paired-chain data the features that could be detected were limited. Linkage disequilibrium might explain the correlated functional status among segregating V segments, but an unknown experimental factor could not be excluded. In a later analysis, several top co-occurrence clusters were reported to appear linked to parvovirus B19, influenza, CMV and Epstein-Barr virus. Immune exposure information for the cohort was limited to CMV serostatus. Most CMV-associated TCR beta chains appeared to be HLA-restricted in a later analysis, and the HLA associations seemed to be driven largely by CMV exposure. According to a later genetic analysis, donors in an Asian-associated ancestry cluster had fewer N-insertions in productive TCRs than the approximately 690-donor mean. In a later analysis, the rate of TCR association differed among HLA loci, with DRB1 alleles having the most associated TCRs and HLA-C alleles having the fewest. While some public TCRs were present in many individuals, most TCR sequences turned up only very rarely across donors. Because HLA typing was missing for some donors at each locus, association tests included only the typed subset. The earlier analysis of approximately 560 of the donors excluded some 16 rarely observed V segments, including chromosome 9 orphons, because counts were too low. Cytomegalovirus status was reported to be diagnosed by the classifier with high specificity and sensitivity in both the original and validation cohorts. Specific HLA alleles were associated with 16,951 TCR beta sequences at a false discovery rate of 0.05 in a later analysis. Sequencing depth was assumed to be roughly uniform across donors in the presence/absence analyses, though that assumption may not hold. When HLA alleles, especially DR and DQ, strongly co-occurred, attributing TCR associations to individual alleles was difficult. A further reported finding was that TCR beta sequences accurately predicted the HLA-A and HLA-B alleles for most subjects in the first cohort. In vitro tests confirmed that a few of the cytomegalovirus-associated TCR beta chains recognize cytomegalovirus antigens. A later genetic analysis associated a missense DCLRE1C variant with V-gene and J-gene trimming of TCR beta chains, and an independent cohort replicated the association. According to the authors, the approach could potentially be generalized to other disease states and immunological phenotypes. A cluster of highly shared sequence variants was judged likely to represent a technical artifact of the sequencing pipeline.

The cohort consisted of 666 healthy bone marrow donors. At the time of sampling, every cohort member was nominally healthy, though immune exposures that went unrecorded were likely present. The donor tested CMV seropositive, placing the donor among the 290 or so seropositive members of the cohort. A peripheral blood sample was collected from each donor, and TCR beta sequencing was performed on peripheral blood mononuclear cells. The Qiagen DNeasy Blood Extraction Kit was used to extract genomic DNA from the blood cell samples. Library generation was performed with the immunoSEQ multiplex PCR assay. A mixture of 60 forward primers for TCR Vbeta segments and 13 reverse primers for TCR Jbeta segments was used in the multiplex PCR. A multiplex PCR assay on genomic DNA amplified the CDR3 region of rearranged TCR beta genes. The amplified TCR beta libraries were sequenced on the Illumina HiSeq System as 87-base-pair reads. Under the source paper's analysis protocol: Across the 640 or so repertoires, a later analysis counted approximately 75 million unique TCR beta chains, about 10 million of which were shared by at least two donors. To remove PCR and sequencing errors, raw reads were error-corrected and collapsed into unique sequences using a nearest-neighbor algorithm that merged closely related sequences. To assign V, D and J gene segments, CDR3 sequences were aligned to IMGT reference sequences. For a sequence to be retained, a match of at least six nucleotides was required to both a V gene segment and a J gene segment. Rearrangements were called productive when the CDR3 lacked stop codons and stayed in frame with V and J; all others were non-productive. CDR3 was defined according to IMGT convention as the region running from the second conserved V-encoded cysteine to the conserved J-encoded phenylalanine. In an earlier analysis of roughly 580 of the donors, sequences lacking an unambiguous match to a single V gene segment were excluded. An earlier analysis of about 600 of the donors called V segments functional above 56.7% productive rearrangements and segregating when the between-donor standard deviation exceeded 5%. A statistical classification framework was built for diagnosing cytomegalovirus status from the catalog of TCR beta chain sequences. In a later analysis, V and J genes were assigned by comparing TCR nucleotide sequences against IMGT/GENE-DB human TR gene sequences. In a later analysis, CDR3 sequences and most-parsimonious VDJ recombination scenarios were assigned using the TCRdist pipeline. A later analysis defined each TCR beta chain by its CDR3 amino acid sequence plus V-gene family, and excluded reads lacking a unique V-gene family. A later analysis removed 600 or so highly shared, low-generation-probability nucleotide sequences to deal with suspected cross-contamination and a sequencing artifact. A later analysis calculated a clonal expansion index for each public chain from normalized within-repertoire ranks of inferred template counts. In a later analysis, generation probabilities were computed with a VDJ recombination model fitted to out-of-frame rearrangements, and the resulting probabilities were checked against IGoR. In a later analysis, hypergeometric tests were used to score TCR-TCR, TCR-HLA and TCR-CMV co-occurrence, with a repertoire-size bias correction applied to TCR pairs. False discovery rates were estimated in a later analysis by permuting HLA or CMV assignments 20 times. In a later analysis, co-occurring TCRs were grouped with DBSCAN, and TCRdist sequence similarity was added when clustering was performed within HLA-allele-positive subsets. Repertoires with fewer than 30,000 or more than 120,000 public chains were left out of co-occurrence clustering, as were a handful of repertoires with anomalous nucleotide sharing. Entries here come from immuneACCESS through TCRdb and include only in-frame sequences with V and J called. Some clones fail to appear in such tables; in the studies checked, an unresolved V gene covers under half of the shortfall, and the cause of the remainder is unknown. V, J and clone size were drawn from that table, and D and trimming were deduced from the DNA. Present in this sample are under 200,000 clones, roughly 13% of which were seen just once. Clones ranked in the top ten supply under 10% of the sample.

This clone was counted only a few times. Its antigen has not been determined. Base qualities are not provided; no much larger clone lies one nucleotide away. Specimen: PBMCs. This TCR was sampled from a man in his forties or fifties in good health and CMV-seropositive.

CDR3 protein: CASSLRQGSEAFF. DNA sequence: TGTGCCAGTAGCCTTAGACAGGGCAGTGAAGCTTTCTTT. This chain joins TRBV19 to TRBJ1-1; 7 junctional bases match TRBD1. The V end gives up 6 bases and the J end 7 bases, leaving 8 bases in the junction not matched to a gene. For CDR1 and CDR2, the germline V gene (reference sequence) lists LNHDA and SQIVND. The CDR3 numbers 13 residues from cysteine through phenylalanine. Only the CDR3 portion is preserved as DNA: 39 bases, with reading frame beginning at the first base. The variable domain in full, with residues beyond the CDR3 obtained from the reference TRBV19 and TRBJ1-1 genes, is DGGITQSPKYLFRKEGQNVTLSCEQNLNHDAMYWYRQDPGQGLRLIYYSQIVNDFQKGDIAEGYSVSREKKESFPLTVTSAQKNPTAFYLCASSLRQGSEAFFGQGTRLTVV.